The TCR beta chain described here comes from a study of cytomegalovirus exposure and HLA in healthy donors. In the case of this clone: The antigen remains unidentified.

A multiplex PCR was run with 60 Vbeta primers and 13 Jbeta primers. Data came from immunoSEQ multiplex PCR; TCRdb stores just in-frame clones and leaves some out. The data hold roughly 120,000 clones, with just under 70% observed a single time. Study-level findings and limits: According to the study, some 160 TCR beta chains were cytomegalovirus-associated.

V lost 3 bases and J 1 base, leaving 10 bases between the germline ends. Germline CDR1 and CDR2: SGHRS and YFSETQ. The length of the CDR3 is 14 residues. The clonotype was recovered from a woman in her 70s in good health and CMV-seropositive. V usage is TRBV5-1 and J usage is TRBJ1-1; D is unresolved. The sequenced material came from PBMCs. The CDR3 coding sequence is TGCGCCAGCAGCTCAGCCTTAGCGAACACTGAAGCTTTCTTT. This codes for CASSSALANTEAFF.